This T cell receptor beta chain was sequenced for a study of technical replicates of blood from four donors. Some clones are missing from TCRdb's copy, which holds only in-frame ones; the method was immunoSEQ multiplex PCR. Of about 83,000 clones listed, 91% are singletons. The clonotype was recovered from a human donor in good health. The sample taken for sequencing was T cells isolated from PBMCs.

The CDR3 nucleotides read TGTGCCACCATGCGGGACACCGGGGAGCTGTTTTTT. It specifies CATMRDTGELFF. The chain joins TRBV15 to TRBJ2-2, with D possibly TRBD2 on 5 matching bases. This CDR3 comprises 12 residues. Per germline, CDR1 LNHNV and CDR2 YYDKDF (reference sequence). V was pared by 7 bases and J by 3 bases, with 6 bases between. Variable domain in full (rest from reference TRBV15 and TRBJ2-2): DAMVIQNPRYQVTQFGKPVTLSCSQTLNHNVMYWYQQKSSQAPKLLFHYYDKDFNNEADTPDNFQSRRPNTSFCFLDIRSPGLGDTAMYLCATMRDTGELFFGEGSRLTVL.